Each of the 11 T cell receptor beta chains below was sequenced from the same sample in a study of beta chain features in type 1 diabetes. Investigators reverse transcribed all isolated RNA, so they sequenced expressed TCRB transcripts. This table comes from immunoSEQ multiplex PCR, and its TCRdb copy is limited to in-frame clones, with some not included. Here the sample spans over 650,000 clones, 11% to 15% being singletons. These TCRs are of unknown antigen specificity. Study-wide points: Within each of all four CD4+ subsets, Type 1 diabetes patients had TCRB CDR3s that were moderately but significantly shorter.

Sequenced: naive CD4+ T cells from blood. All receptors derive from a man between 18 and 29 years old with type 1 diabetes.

Here the CDR3 reads CASRALPQETQYF. As DNA, the CDR3 is TGTGCCAGCAGGGCGCTGCCGCAAGAGACCCAGTACTTC. The genes are TRBV2 and TRBJ2-5; D not resolved. This CDR3 comprises 13 residues. Between the trimmed V and J ends, which lost 6 bases and 2 bases, there was a span of 10 bases. The germline V gene encodes CDR1 SNHLY and CDR2 FYNNEI.

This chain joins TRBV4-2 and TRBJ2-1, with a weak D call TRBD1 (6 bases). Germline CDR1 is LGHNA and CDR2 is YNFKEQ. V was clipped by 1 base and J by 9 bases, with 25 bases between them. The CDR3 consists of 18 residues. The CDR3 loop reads CASSQVVARDTTPSEQFF. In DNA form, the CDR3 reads TGTGCCAGCAGCCAAGTTGTTGCACGGGACACCACCCCCAGTGAGCAGTTCTTC.

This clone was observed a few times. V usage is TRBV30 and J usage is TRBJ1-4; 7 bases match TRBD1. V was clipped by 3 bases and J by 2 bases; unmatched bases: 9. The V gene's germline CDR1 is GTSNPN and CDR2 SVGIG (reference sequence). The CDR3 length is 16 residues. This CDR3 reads CAWRGDRASTNEKLFF. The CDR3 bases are TGTGCCTGGAGGGGGGACAGAGCTTCCACTAATGAAAAACTGTTTTTT.

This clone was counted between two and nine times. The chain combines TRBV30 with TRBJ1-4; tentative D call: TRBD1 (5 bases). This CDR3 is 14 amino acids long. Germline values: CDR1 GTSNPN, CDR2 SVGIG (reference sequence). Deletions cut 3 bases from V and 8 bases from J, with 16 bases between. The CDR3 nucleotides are TGTGCCTGGAGGCGAGTAGGGGAGGAGGAAAAACTGTTTTTT. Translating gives CAWRRVGEEEKLFF.

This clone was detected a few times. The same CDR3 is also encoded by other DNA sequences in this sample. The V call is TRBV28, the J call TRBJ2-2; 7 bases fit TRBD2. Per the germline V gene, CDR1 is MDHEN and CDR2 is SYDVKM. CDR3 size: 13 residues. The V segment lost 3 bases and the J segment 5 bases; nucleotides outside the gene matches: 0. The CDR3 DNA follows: TGTGCCAGCAGTTTGGGGGGGACCGGGGAGCTGTTTTTT. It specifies CASSLGGTGELFF.

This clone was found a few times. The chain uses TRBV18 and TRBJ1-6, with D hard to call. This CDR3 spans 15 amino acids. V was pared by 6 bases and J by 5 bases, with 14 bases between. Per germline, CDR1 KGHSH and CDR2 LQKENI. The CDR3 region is CASSPPGGDNSPLHF. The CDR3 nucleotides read TGTGCCAGCTCCCCCCCCGGCGGGGATAATTCACCCCTCCACTTT.

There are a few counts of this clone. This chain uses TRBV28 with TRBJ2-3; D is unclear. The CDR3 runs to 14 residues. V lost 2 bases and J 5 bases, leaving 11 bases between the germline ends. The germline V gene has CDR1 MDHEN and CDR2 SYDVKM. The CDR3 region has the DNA TGTGCCAGCAGTTTAACGATAGGAGAAGATACGCAGTATTTT. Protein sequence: CASSLTIGEDTQYF.

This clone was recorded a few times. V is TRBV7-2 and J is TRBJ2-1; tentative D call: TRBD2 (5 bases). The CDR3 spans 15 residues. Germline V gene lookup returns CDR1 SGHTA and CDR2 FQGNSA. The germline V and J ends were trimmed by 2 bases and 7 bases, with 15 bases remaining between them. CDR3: CASSLRASGSNEQFF. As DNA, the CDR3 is TGTGCCAGCAGCTTAAGGGCTAGTGGGAGTAATGAGCAGTTCTTC.

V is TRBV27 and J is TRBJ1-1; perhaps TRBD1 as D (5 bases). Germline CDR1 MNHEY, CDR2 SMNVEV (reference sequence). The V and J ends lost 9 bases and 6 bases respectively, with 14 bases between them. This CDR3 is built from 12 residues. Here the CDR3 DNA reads TGTGCCAGAACAGGATCTCTGGCTGAAGCTTTCTTT. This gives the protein CARTGSLAEAFF.

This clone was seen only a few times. CDR3: CASSQDWAMETQYF. The CDR3 DNA reads TGTGCCAGCAGCCAAGATTGGGCAATGGAGACCCAGTACTTC. V is TRBV4-2 and J is TRBJ2-5; D is unresolved. Deletions cut 0 bases from V and 5 bases from J, with 10 bases between. Germline V gene lookup returns CDR1 LGHNA and CDR2 YNFKEQ. CDR3 length equals 14 residues.

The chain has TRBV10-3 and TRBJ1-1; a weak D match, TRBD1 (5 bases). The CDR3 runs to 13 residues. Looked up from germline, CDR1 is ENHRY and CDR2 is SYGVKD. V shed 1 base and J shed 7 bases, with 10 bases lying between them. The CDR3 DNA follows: TGTGCCATCAGTGAGTATGGGACCGATGAAGCTTTCTTT. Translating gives CAISEYGTDEAFF.